This T cell receptor (beta chain) was identified in a study of T cells in Graves' hyperthyroidism and ophthalmopathy. Study as a whole: Peripheral blood was collected at initial diagnosis, before any treatment.

The length of the CDR3 is 14 residues. Looked up from germline, CDR1 is SGHNT and CDR2 is YYREEE (reference sequence). V lost 5 bases, J lost 2 bases, and 6 bases stayed unmatched. Amplification targeted TCR beta CDR3 regions from RNA transcripts. Initially, a first-round RT-PCR of the TCR CDR3 employed the HTBI primer set. TCRdb processed the multiplex PCR reads anew with MiXCR; each CDR3 protein has one entry. The sample carries about 460,000 distinct CDR3 sequences, 20% to 25% recorded once. Exclusion of a patient resulted from uncontrolled infection, other autoimmune disease, pregnancy or lactation.

The source is a woman between 70 and 85 years old with Graves' ophthalmopathy. Input material: blood. This sequence joins TRBV5-4 and TRBJ2-7; 8 bases are shared with TRBD2. This chain's CDR3 is CASRPQRETYEQYF. Written as DNA, the CDR3 is TGTGCCAGCAGACCCCAGCGGGAGACCTACGAGCAGTACTTC.